This T cell receptor (beta chain) was recovered during a study of T cell responses to AZD1222 COVID-19 vaccine. Study-wide findings and caveats: In all cases, repertoires were sampled only after the peak T cell response. Elevations in Spike-specific TCR breadth and depth followed administration of two AZD1222 doses.

Assay: immunoSEQ multiplex PCR; the TCRdb copy retains only in-frame clones and omits some. Of 130,000 or so clones in the sample, about 86% are singletons; the top ten hold around 12%. The CDR3 length is 13 residues. Germline CDR1 is SGHTA and CDR2 is FQGTGA. V lost 1 base, J lost 9 bases, and 10 bases lay in between. With regard to this clone: Its matching antigen is unknown.

The material was peripheral blood, obtained on day 0 of AZD1222 vaccination. V gene TRBV7-3 combines with J gene TRBJ2-1; D gene unclear. The source of this sequence is an adult in good health. Here the CDR3 DNA reads TGTGCCAGCAGCTTAAGCCAGTCGCGTGAGCAGTTCTTC. Amino acids: CASSLSQSREQFF.